This T cell receptor beta chain was profiled in a study of cytomegalovirus exposure and HLA in healthy donors. The length of the CDR3 is 16 residues. V lost 5 bases and J 5 bases, leaving 21 bases between the germline ends. CDR1 and CDR2 (germline): SEHNR, FQNEAQ (reference sequence). PCR involved 60 Vbeta and 13 Jbeta primers. Some clones are missing from TCRdb's copy, which holds only in-frame ones; the method was immunoSEQ multiplex PCR. The sample lists roughly 120,000 clones; less than 80% were seen once. This clonotype was obtained from a woman aged 50 to 65 in good health and CMV-seropositive. Source material: PBMCs. V and J are TRBV7-9 and TRBJ2-5, with D tentatively TRBD1 (6 bases). The CDR3 DNA reads TGTGCCAGCAGCGAAGAAAGGGGGTCTCCCCGGGAGACCCAGTACTTC. This codes for CASSEERGSPRETQYF.